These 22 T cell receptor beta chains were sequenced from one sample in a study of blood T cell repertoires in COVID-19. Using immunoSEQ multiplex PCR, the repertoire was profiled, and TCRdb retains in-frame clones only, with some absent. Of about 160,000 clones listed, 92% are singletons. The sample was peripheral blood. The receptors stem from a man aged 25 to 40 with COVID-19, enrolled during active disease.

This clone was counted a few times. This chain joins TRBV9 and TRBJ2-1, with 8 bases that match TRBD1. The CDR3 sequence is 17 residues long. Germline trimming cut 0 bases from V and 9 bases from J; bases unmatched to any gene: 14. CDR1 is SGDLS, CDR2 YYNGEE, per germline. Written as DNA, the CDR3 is TGTGCCAGCAGCGTAGCTTCAGGGGGGACAGGATGGAGTGAGCAGTTCTTC. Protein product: CASSVASGGTGWSEQFF.

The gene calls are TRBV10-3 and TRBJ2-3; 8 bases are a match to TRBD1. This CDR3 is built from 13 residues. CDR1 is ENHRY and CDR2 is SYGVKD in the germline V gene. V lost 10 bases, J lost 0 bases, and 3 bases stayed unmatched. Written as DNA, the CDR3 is TGTGCCACGACAGGGGCTAGCACAGATACGCAGTATTTT. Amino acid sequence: CATTGASTDTQYF.

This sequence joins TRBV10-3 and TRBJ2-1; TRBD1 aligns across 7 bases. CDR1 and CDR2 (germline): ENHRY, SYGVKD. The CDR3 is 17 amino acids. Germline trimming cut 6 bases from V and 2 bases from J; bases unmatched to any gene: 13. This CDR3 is CAIRRDQGQSTYNEQFF. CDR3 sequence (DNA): TGTGCCATCAGGCGTGACCAGGGACAGTCGACCTACAATGAGCAGTTCTTC.

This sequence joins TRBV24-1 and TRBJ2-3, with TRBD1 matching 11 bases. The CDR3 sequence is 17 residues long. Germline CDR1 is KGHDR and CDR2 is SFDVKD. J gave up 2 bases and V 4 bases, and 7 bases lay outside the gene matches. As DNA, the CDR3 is TGTGCCACCAGTGACCCCGGGACAGGGGGATTCACAGATACGCAGTATTTT. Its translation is CATSDPGTGGFTDTQYF.

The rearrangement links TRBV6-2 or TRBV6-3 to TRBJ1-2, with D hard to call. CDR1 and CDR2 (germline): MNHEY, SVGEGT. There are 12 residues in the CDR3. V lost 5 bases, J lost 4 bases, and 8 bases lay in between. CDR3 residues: CASSPMAYGYTF. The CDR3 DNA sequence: TGTGCCAGCAGTCCCATGGCCTATGGCTACACCTTC.

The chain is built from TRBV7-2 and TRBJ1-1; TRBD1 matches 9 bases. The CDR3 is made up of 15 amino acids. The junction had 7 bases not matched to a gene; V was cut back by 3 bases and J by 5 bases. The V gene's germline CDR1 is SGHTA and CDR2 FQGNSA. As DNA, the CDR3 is TGTGCCAGCAGCTTGACCGGGACAGGGAGAACTGAAGCTTTCTTT. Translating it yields CASSLTGTGRTEAFF. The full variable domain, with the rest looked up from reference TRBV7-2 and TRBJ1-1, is GAGVSQSPSNKVTEKGKDVELRCDPISGHTALYWYRQSLGQGLEFLIYFQGNSAPDKSGLPSDRFSAERTGGSVSTLTIQRTQQEDSAVYLCASSLTGTGRTEAFFGQGTRLTVV.

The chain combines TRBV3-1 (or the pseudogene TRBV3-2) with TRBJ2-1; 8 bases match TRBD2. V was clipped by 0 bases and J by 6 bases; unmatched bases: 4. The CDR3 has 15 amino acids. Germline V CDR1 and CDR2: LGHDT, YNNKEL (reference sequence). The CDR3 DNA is TGTGCCAGCAGCCAAGAGGTGAGCGGGGGCAATGAGCAGTTCTTC. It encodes CASSQEVSGGNEQFF.

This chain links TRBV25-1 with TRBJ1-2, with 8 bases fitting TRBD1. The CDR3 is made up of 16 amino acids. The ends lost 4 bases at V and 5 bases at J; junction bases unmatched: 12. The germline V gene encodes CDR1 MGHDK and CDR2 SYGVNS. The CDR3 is CASSARQGLGPYGYTF. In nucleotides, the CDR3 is TGTGCCAGCAGTGCACGACAGGGGCTAGGGCCTTATGGCTACACCTTC.

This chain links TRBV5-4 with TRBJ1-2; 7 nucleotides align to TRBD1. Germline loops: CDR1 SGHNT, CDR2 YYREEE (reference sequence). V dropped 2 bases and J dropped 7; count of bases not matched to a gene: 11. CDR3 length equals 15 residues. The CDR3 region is CASSLNLRQGFGYTF. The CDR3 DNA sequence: TGTGCCAGCAGCTTAAACCTTCGACAGGGTTTTGGCTACACCTTC.

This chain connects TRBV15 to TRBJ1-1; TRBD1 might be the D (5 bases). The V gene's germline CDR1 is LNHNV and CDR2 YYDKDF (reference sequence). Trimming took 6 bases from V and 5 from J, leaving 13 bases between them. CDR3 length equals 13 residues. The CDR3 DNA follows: TGTGCCACCAGGGGACTACGAGGTACTGAAGCTTTCTTT. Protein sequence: CATRGLRGTEAFF. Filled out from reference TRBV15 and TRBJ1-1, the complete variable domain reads DAMVIQNPRYQVTQFGKPVTLSCSQTLNHNVMYWYQQKSSQAPKLLFHYYDKDFNNEADTPDNFQSRRPNTSFCFLDIRSPGLGDTAMYLCATRGLRGTEAFFGQGTRLTVV.

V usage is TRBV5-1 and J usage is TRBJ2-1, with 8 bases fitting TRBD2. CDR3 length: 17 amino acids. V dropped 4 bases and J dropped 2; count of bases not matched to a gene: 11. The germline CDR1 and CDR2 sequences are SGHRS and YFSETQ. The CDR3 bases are TGCGCCAGCAGCCGGGAGGGGGGATCGTTACCCTACAATGAGCAGTTCTTC. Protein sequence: CASSREGGSLPYNEQFF.

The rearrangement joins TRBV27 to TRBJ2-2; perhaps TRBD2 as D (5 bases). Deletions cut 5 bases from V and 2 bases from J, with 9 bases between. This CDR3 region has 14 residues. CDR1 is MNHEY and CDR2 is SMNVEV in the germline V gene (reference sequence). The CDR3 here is CASSPSGNTGELFF. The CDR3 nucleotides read TGTGCCAGCAGTCCTTCGGGAAACACCGGGGAGCTGTTTTTT.

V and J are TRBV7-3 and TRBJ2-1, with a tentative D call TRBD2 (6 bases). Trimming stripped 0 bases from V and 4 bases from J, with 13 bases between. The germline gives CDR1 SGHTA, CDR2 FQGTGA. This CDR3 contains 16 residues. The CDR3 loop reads CASSLTTGEAYNEQFF. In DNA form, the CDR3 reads TGTGCCAGCAGCTTAACGACCGGGGAGGCTTACAATGAGCAGTTCTTC.

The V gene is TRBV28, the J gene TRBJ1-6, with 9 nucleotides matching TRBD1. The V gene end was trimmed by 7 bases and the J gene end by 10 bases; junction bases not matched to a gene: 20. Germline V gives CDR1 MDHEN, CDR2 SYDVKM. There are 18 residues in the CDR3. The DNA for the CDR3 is TGTGCCAGCAAACCACGGGGGGACAGGGAACACCGCGCGTCACCCCTCCACTTT. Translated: CASKPRGDREHRASPLHF.

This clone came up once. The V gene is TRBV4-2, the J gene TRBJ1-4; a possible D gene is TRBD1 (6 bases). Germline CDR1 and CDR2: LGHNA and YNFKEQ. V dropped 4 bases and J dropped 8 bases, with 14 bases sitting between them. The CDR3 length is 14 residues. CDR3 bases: TGTGCCAGCAGCCCTCTGGGGGCAAGGGAAAAACTGTTTTTT. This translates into CASSPLGAREKLFF.

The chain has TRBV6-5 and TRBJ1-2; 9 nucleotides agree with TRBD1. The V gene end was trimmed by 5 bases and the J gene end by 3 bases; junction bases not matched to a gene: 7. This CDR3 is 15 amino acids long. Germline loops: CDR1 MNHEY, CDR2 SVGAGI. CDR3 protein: CASSRTGGAHYGYTF. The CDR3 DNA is TGTGCCAGCAGTCGTACAGGGGGCGCGCACTATGGCTACACCTTC.

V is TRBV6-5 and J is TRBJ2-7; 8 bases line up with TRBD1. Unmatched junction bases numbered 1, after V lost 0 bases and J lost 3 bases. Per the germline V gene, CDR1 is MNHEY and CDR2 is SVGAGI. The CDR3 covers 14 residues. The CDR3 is CASSYSTGVYEQYF. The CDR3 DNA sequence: TGTGCCAGCAGTTACTCGACAGGGGTCTACGAGCAGTACTTC.

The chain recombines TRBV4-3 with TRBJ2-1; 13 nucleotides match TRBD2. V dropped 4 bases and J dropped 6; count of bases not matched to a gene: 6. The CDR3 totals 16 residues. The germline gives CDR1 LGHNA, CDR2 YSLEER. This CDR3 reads CASSLRLAGGLNEQFF. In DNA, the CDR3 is TGCGCCAGCAGCCTTCGACTAGCGGGAGGCCTCAATGAGCAGTTCTTC.

CDR3 sequence (DNA): TGCGCCAGCAGCCAATCAGGGTCGGGTGAAAAACTGTTTTTT. Its protein is CASSQSGSGEKLFF. This chain links TRBV4-3 with TRBJ1-4, with D possibly TRBD1 on 5 matching bases. This CDR3 region has 14 residues. Trimming cost V 2 bases and J 7 bases, with 11 bases left between them. Germline V gives CDR1 LGHNA, CDR2 YSLEER.

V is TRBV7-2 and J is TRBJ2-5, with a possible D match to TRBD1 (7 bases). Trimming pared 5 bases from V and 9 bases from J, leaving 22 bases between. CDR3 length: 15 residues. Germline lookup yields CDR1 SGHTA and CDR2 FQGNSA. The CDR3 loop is CASSPLQGGRGAQYF. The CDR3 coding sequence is TGTGCCAGCAGCCCCCTACAGGGAGGCAGGGGGGCCCAGTACTTC.

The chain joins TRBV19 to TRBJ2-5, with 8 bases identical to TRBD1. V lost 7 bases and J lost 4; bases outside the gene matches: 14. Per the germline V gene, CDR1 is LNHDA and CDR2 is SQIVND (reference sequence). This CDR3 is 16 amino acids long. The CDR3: CASTPVGTGRGETQYF. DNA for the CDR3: TGTGCCAGTACCCCCGTCGGGACAGGTAGAGGAGAGACCCAGTACTTC.

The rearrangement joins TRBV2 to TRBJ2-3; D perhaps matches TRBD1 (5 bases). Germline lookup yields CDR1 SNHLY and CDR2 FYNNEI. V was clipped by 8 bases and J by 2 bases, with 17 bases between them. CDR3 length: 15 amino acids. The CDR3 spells CASGPRPGPTDTQYF. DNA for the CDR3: TGTGCCAGCGGTCCAAGGCCAGGGCCCACAGATACGCAGTATTTT. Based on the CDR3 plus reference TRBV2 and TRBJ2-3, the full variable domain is EPEVTQTPSHQVTQMGQEVILRCVPISNHLYFYWYRQILGQKVEFLVSFYNNEISEKSEIFDDQFSVERPDGSNFTLKIRSTKLEDSAMYFCASGPRPGPTDTQYFGPGTRLTVL.